This T cell receptor (beta chain) comes out of a study of CD8 T cells in Susac syndrome. Whole-study results and caveats: A relatively small number of individuals underwent TCR sequencing and HLA analysis.

RNA in amounts of about 0.5 to 1 ug was reverse transcribed with random hexamers. Amplification of TCR beta CDR3 was carried out by immunoSEQ multiplex PCR, which covered 54 Vbeta and 13 Jbeta segments. MiXCR, applied by TCRdb to the immunoSEQ multiplex PCR reads, yields one record per CDR3 protein. The repertoire holds approximately 200,000 distinct CDR3 sequences, with 95% as singletons. Points on this clonotype: Its antigen is still unknown.

Germline CDR1 reads DFQATT; CDR2 reads SNEGSKA (reference sequence). V was pared by 3 bases and J by 3 bases, with 4 bases of the junction left unmatched. This CDR3 comprises 13 residues. The multiple sclerosis controls comprised treatment-naive patients whose relapsing-remitting disease was stable or active. Negative isolation yielded CD4+ and CD8+ T cells, and FACS enriched TEMRA cells. Material for sequencing was CD4+ T cells from PBMCs. The chain has TRBV20-1 and TRBJ1-2; 7 bases align to TRBD1. The receptor was isolated from a human donor with multiple sclerosis. The CDR3 loop is CSARVGQDYGYTF. The CDR3 region has the DNA TGCAGTGCTAGGGTAGGACAGGACTATGGCTACACCTTC.